This T cell receptor (beta chain) is drawn from a study of blood T cells in healthy people across ages (dated by TCRdb to the mid-2010s). About the full investigation: Template switching captured roughly one uniquely barcoded TCR beta cDNA molecule per two T cells in model experiments. The donors were split into four age groups: young (average about 15 years), middle-aged (roughly 42), aged (over 55) and long-lived (about 74). Two additional independent replicas of 1 million unique cDNA reads from the same blood draw were analyzed for two donors (one aged 18 to 30 and one aged 80 or older). To avoid experimental bias, donors of different ages were spread randomly across the sequencing lanes. Using deep sequencing normalized with unique cDNA molecular identifiers, the study measured how TCR beta repertoire diversity changes with age.

Concerning this clonotype: The antigen it binds to is not known. Base qualities are not provided; no much larger clone lies one nucleotide away.

The research as a whole found: Donor CMV infection status was unknown, potentially confounding age-related changes in expanded clonotypes. Compared with the aged group, more naive CD4+ T cells, fewer expanded clones and increased TCR diversity were shown by the long-lived group, suggesting age selection. Estimates of total diversity based on one million sequenced T cells were considered lower bounds and underestimates. Conclusive comparison of naive and antigen-experienced compartments was prevented by the profiling of bulk unsorted PBMCs. Observed TCR beta diversity per million T cells fell roughly linearly with age, and a significant reduction was already apparent by age around 36. The percentage of naive T cells measured by flow cytometry correlated strongly with observed TCR beta diversity.

The donors were roughly 40 Caucasian individuals from Russia, aged 6 to 90 years, who were systemically healthy. Roughly 11 milliliters of peripheral blood were drawn from each donor into EDTA-treated Vacutainer tubes. PBMCs were isolated by Ficoll-Paque density-gradient centrifugation, with at least 7 million obtained per sample. Total RNA was extracted from PBMCs with Trizol reagent, with at least 6 micrograms obtained per sample. The percentages of naive CD45RAhigh/CD27high T cells were determined by flow cytometry on a PBMC aliquot from every donor. Receptor amplification or capture employed 5' RACE. Instrument on record: Illumina HiSeq 2500. A second 7 to 11 cycle PCR used a sample-barcoded 5' primer and a J-beta primer mix. A unique molecular identifier was introduced onto each TCR beta cDNA molecule by a template-switch 5' adaptor carrying 12 random nucleotides. Each sample yielded at least 3 million CDR3-containing paired-end reads. First-strand cDNA synthesis was performed from all RNA using the Mint cDNA synthesis kit, with priming by a TRBC-specific oligonucleotide. All cDNA was treated with uracil-DNA glycosylase and then went through a first 18-cycle PCR with the universal primers M1SS and BC2_uni_R. The original methods were these. Each sample was normalized by randomly selecting 1 million high-quality reads, each carrying a distinct molecular identifier. Reads sharing molecular identifiers were discarded rather than binned into consensus sequences. MiTCR, run with a Q25 quality threshold and the strictest error-elimination algorithm, handled CDR3 identification, clonotype clustering and error correction. A nonparametric unseen species model with Euler transformation was used to estimate lower-bound total TCR beta diversity. TCRdb ran its own pipeline on the public reads, namely fastp trimming at Q25 and MiXCR clone calling, and kept in-frame beta chains. Each record represents a unique CDR3 protein, reported with the most common genes and DNA among its rows. TCRdb's processing, not the authors' own work, is the source of the V and J calls. For this sample the table gives roughly 800,000 distinct CDR3 sequences, of which roughly 60% were detected only once. Clones ranked in the top ten supply around 22% of the sample.

From the germline V gene, CDR1 is SGHTA and CDR2 is FQGNSA. From its cysteine to its phenylalanine, the CDR3 spans 13 amino acids. CDR3 DNA only is kept here, 39 bases in frame from base 1. Rearrangement joined TRBV7-2 to TRBJ2-5; TRBD2 lines up with 7 middle nucleotides. Gene TRBJ2-7 matches the end of the DNA better, so the J call may be wrong. The TCR sequence derives from a man aged 30-40 years in good health. Material: blood. The DNA reads TGTGCCAGCAGCCTAGGACTAGTTGTCGAGCAGTACTTC. This yields the protein CASSLGLVVEQYF.